Sequencing of this TCR beta chain was carried out in a study of blood T cell repertoires in COVID-19. Between the trimmed V and J ends, which lost 1 base and 4 bases, there was a span of 14 bases. CDR3 length equals 15 residues. The germline gives CDR1 LNHNV, CDR2 YYDKDF (reference sequence). Original methodology: Using reference gene primer amplification, nucleated cell counts were estimated. Some clones are missing from TCRdb's copy, which holds only in-frame ones; the method was immunoSEQ multiplex PCR. From that table come the V and J calls and clone size; the DNA was used to work out D and trimming. The data hold 9,500 to 11,000 clones, with about 88% observed a single time.

The source of this sequence is a human donor in a cohort sampled during active COVID-19. Sequenced sample: peripheral blood. The chain has TRBV15 and TRBJ2-7, with D maybe TRBD1 (5 bases). CDR3 nucleotide sequence: TGTGCCACCAGCAGAGGGAAGGGGAACGATTACGAGCAGTACTTC. It codes for CATSRGKGNDYEQYF.